The TCR beta chain described here comes from a study of blood T cell repertoires in COVID-19. Study details: Material from acute and convalescent COVID-19 was sourced from the United States, Italy and Spain. PBMCs, B-cell-depleted T cells, or T cells were the source of the cDNA or gDNA that made up the material.

In the original workflow: Using reference gene primer amplification, nucleated cell counts were estimated. The repertoire was sequenced with immunoSEQ multiplex PCR; TCRdb's copy has only in-frame clones and lacks some. That table furnishes V, J and clone size, whereas the DNA furnished D and trimming. Of about 83,000 clones in the sample, just over 85% were seen once. Input material: peripheral blood. This clonotype was obtained from a woman of 80 years or more in a cohort sampled during active or convalescent COVID-19.

The CDR3 sequence is CASSPGPLDRGRAFF. For the CDR3, the DNA is TGTGCCAGCAGCCCCGGCCCCCTCGACAGGGGGCGAGCTTTCTTT. This chain uses TRBV7-9 with TRBJ1-1; 10 positions agree with TRBD1. CDR3 length equals 15 residues. Trimming at V came to 5 bases and at J to 10 bases, leaving 13 bases not matched to a gene. Germline V gives CDR1 SEHNR, CDR2 FQNEAQ (reference sequence).